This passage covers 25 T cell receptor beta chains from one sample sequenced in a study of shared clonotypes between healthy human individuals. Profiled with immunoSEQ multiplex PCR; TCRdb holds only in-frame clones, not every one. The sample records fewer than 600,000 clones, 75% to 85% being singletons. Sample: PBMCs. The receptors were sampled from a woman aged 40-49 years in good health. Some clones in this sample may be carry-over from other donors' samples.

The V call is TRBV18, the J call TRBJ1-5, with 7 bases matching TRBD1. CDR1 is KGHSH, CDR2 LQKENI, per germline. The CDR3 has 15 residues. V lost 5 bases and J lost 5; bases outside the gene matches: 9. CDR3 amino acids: CASSGQGGADQPQHF. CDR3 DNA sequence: TGTGCCAGCTCAGGGCAGGGGGGCGCAGATCAGCCCCAGCATTTT.

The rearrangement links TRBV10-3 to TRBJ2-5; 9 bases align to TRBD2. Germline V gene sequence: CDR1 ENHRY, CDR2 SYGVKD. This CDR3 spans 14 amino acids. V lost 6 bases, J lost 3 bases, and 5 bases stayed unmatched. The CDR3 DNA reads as TGTGCCATCAGGTCTGCGGGGGGGGAAGAGACCCAGTACTTC. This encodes CAIRSAGGEETQYF.

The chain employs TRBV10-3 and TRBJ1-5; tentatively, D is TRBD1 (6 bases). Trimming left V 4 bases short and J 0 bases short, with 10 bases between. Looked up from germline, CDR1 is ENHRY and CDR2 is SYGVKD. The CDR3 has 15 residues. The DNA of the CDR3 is TGTGCCATCAGTGGGGACACCCATAGCAATCAGCCCCAGCATTTT. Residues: CAISGDTHSNQPQHF.

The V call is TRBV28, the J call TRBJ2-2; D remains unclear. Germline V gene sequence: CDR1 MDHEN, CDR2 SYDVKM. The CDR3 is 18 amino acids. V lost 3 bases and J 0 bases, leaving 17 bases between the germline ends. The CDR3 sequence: CASSFTFRRAPNTGELFF. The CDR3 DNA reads TGTGCCAGCAGTTTCACCTTTCGCCGTGCTCCGAACACCGGGGAGCTGTTTTTT. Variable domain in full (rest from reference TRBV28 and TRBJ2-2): DVKVTQSSRYLVKRTGEKVFLECVQDMDHENMFWYRQDPGLGLRLIYFSYDVKMKEKGDIPEGYSVSREKKERFSLILESASTNQTSMYLCASSFTFRRAPNTGELFFGEGSRLTVL.

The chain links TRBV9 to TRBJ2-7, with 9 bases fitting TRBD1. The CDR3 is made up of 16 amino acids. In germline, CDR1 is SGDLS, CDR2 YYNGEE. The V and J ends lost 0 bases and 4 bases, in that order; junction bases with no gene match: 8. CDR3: CASSVATGQGLYEQYF. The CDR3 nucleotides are TGTGCCAGCAGCGTAGCCACTGGACAGGGGCTTTACGAGCAGTACTTC. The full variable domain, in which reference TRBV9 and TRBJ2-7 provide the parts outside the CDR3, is DSGVTQTPKHLITATGQRVTLRCSPRSGDLSVYWYQQSLDQGLQFLIQYYNGEERAKGNILERFSAQQFPDLHSELNLSSLELGDSALYFCASSVATGQGLYEQYFGPGTRLTVT.

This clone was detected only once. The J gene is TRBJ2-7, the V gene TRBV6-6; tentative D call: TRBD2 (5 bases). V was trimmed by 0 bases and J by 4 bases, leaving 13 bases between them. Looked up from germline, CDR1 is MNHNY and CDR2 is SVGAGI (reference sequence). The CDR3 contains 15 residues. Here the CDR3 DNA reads TGTGCCAGCAGTTACTCGAGTCCTGGGAGTTACGAGCAGTACTTC. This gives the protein CASSYSSPGSYEQYF.

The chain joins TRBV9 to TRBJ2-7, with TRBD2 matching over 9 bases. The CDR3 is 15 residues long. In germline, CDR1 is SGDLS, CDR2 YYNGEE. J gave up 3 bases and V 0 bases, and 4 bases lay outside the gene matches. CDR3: CASSVGTSVDYEQYF. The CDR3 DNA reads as TGTGCCAGCAGCGTAGGGACTAGCGTAGACTACGAGCAGTACTTC.

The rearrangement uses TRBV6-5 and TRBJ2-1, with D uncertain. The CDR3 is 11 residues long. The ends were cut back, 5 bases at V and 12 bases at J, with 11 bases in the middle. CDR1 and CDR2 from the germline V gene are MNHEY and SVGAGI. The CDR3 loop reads CASSPGGVQFF. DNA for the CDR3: TGTGCCAGCAGTCCCGGCGGCGTGCAGTTCTTC.

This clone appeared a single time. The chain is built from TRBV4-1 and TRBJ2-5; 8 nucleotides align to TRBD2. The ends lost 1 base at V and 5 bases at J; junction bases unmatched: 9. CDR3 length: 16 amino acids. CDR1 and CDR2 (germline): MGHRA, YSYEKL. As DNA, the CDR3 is TGCGCCAGCAGCCAAGGCTTAACGACTAGCGAGGAGACCCAGTACTTC. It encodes CASSQGLTTSEETQYF.

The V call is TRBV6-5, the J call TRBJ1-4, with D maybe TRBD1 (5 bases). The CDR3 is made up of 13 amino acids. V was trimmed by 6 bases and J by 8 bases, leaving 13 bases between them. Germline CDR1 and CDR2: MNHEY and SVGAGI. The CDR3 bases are TGTGCCAGCAGCCCCCCGGCAGGGGAAAAACTGTTTTTT. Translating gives CASSPPAGEKLFF.

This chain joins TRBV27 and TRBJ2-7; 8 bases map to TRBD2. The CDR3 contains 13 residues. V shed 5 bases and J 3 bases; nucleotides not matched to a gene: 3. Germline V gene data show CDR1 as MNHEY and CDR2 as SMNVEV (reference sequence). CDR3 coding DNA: TGTGCCAGCAGTAGCGGGAGTCACTACGAGCAGTACTTC. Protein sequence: CASSSGSHYEQYF.

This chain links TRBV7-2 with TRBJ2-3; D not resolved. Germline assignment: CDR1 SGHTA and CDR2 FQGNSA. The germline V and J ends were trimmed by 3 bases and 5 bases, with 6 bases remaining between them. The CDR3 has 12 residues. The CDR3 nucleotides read TGTGCCAGCAGCTTGAGTAGAGATACGCAGTATTTT. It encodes CASSLSRDTQYF.

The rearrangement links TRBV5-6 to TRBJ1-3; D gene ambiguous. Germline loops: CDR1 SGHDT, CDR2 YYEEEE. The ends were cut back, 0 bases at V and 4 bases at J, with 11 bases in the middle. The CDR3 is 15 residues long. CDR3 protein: CASSLGVPTGNTIYF. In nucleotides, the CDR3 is TGTGCCAGCAGCTTGGGGGTCCCAACGGGAAACACCATATATTTT. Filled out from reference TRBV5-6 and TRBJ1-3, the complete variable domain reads DAGVTQSPTHLIKTRGQQVTLRCSPKSGHDTVSWYQQALGQGPQFIFQYYEEEERQRGNFPDRFSGHQFPNYSSELNVNALLLGDSALYLCASSLGVPTGNTIYFGEGSWLTVV.

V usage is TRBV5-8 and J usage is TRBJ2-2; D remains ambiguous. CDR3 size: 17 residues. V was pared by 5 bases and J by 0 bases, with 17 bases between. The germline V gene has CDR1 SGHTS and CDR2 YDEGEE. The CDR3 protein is CASSYRGLVTNTGELFF. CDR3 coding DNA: TGTGCCAGCAGTTACAGAGGCCTCGTTACGAACACCGGGGAGCTGTTTTTT.

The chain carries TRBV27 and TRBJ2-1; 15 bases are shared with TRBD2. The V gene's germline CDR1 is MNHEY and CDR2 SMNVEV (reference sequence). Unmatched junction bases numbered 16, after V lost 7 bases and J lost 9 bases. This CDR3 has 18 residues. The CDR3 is CASTPRVRTSGRAGEQFF. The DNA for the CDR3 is TGTGCCAGCACTCCCCGGGTCCGGACTAGCGGGAGGGCCGGTGAGCAGTTCTTC.

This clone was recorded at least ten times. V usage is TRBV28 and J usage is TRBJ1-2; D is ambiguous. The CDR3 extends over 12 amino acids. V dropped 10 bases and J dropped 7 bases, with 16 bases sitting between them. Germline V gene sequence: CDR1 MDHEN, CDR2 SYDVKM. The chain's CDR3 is CATELNLLGYTF. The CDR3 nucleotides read TGTGCCACCGAACTCAACCTCCTTGGCTACACCTTC.

CDR3 in DNA: TGTGCCAGCAGTTTATGGGCAGATCAGGGGTACGAGCAGTACTTC. Translation gives CASSLWADQGYEQYF. This chain links TRBV28 with TRBJ2-7; tentative D call: TRBD1 (6 bases). From germline, CDR1 is MDHEN and CDR2 SYDVKM. This CDR3 region has 15 residues. V was pared by 0 bases and J by 4 bases, with 13 bases between.

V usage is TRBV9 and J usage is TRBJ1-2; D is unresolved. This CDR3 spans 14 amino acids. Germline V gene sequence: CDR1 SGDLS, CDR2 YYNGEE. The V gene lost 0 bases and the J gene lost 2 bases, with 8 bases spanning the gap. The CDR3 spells CASSVGQQNYGYTF. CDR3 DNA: TGTGCCAGCAGCGTAGGCCAGCAGAACTATGGCTACACCTTC. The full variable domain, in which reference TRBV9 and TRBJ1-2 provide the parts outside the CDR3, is DSGVTQTPKHLITATGQRVTLRCSPRSGDLSVYWYQQSLDQGLQFLIQYYNGEERAKGNILERFSAQQFPDLHSELNLSSLELGDSALYFCASSVGQQNYGYTFGSGTRLTVV.

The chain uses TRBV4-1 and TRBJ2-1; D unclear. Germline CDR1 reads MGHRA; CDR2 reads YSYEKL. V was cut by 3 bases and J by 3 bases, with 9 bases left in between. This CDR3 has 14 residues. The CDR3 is CASSQDLFYNEQFF. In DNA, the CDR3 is TGCGCCAGCAGCCAGGACCTGTTCTACAATGAGCAGTTCTTC.

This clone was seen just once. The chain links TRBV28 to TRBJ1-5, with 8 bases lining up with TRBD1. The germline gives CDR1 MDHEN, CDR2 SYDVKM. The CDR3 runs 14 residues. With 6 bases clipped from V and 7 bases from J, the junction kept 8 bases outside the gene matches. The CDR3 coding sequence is TGTGCCAGCAGCCGCCGGACAGGGCGCCAGCCCCAGCATTTT. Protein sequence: CASSRRTGRQPQHF.

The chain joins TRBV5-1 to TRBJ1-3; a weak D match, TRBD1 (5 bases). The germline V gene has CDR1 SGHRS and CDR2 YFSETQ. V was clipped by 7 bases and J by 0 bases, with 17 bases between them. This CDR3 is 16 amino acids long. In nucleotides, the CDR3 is TGCGCCAGCCAATCCGGGACCACCAACTCTGGAAACACCATATATTTT. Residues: CASQSGTTNSGNTIYF.

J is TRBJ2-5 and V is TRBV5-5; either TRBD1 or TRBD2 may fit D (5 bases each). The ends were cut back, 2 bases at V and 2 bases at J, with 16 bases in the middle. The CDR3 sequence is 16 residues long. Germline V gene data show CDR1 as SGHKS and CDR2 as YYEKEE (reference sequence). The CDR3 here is CASSFSPGRRQETQYF. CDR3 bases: TGTGCCAGCAGCTTTTCACCGGGGCGGCGGCAAGAGACCCAGTACTTC.

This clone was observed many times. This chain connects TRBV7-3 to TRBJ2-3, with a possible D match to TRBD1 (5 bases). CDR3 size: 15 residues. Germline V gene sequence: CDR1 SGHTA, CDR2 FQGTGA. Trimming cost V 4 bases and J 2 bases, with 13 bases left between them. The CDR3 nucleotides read TGTGCCAGCAGCTCCCAGGGAACACTCACAGATACGCAGTATTTT. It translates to CASSSQGTLTDTQYF.

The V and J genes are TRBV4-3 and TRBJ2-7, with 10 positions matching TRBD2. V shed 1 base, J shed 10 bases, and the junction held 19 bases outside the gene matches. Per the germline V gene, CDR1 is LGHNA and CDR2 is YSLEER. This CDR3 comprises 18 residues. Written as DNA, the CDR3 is TGCGCCAGCAGCCAAGGAGGCCCAGCGGGAGGGTCCTTAGCGGGACAGTACTTC. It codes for CASSQGGPAGGSLAGQYF.

The CDR3 loop reads CASSLRPGLSAGEQFF. In nucleotides, the CDR3 is TGTGCCAGCAGCTTGAGACCGGGACTAAGTGCTGGTGAGCAGTTCTTC. The rearrangement links TRBV5-6 to TRBJ2-1; the match to TRBD2 covers 7 bases. With V trimmed by 1 base and J by 9 bases, 13 bases remained unmatched. Germline CDR1 is SGHDT and CDR2 is YYEEEE. The CDR3 has 16 amino acids.